This T cell receptor (beta chain) was recovered during a study of blood T cell repertoires in COVID-19. About the study: Sample material is recorded as cDNA or gDNA derived from T cells, B-cell-depleted T cells, or PBMCs.

Germline V gene data show CDR1 as SGHTA and CDR2 as FQGNSA. The V end was cut by 5 bases, the J end by 3 bases, with 17 bases between. The CDR3 is 15 amino acids. As originally analysed: Reference gene primers were amplified, and this amplification served to estimate nucleated cell counts. The method was immunoSEQ multiplex PCR; TCRdb's version includes in-frame clones alone and lacks a portion of them. Clone size and the V and J calls come from that table; the DNA yielded D and trimming. The profile covers tens of thousands of clones, with more than 75% appearing a single time and over 0.95% taken by the ten largest.

Sequenced material: peripheral blood. The genes are TRBV7-2 and TRBJ2-7, with D perhaps TRBD2 (6 bases). This TCR came from a man in his 60s with acute or convalescent COVID-19. CDR3 nucleotides: TGTGCCAGCAGCGAGAGCCGTGGGACTTTCTACGAGCAGTACTTC. This sequence encodes CASSESRGTFYEQYF.